Listed below are T cell receptor beta chains from one sample, sequenced in a study of identical twins. MiXCR, applied by TCRdb to the 5' RACE reads, yields one record per CDR3 protein. Among some 1,700,000 distinct CDR3 sequences, around 29% were seen once, and the ten largest hold around 0.3%. Sequenced sample: cord blood. The receptors stem from a newborn girl in good health. Each CDR3 is given with its conserved first and last residue. The D gene is left open where the match is weak. Not all rows give a size; the values are once, few, many and, for expanded clones, a class.

j_call v_call d_call clone_size cdr3_aa cdr3_nt
TRBJ2-7 TRBV2 TRBD2 few CASSEELAGAYEQYF TGTGCCAGCAGTGAGGAACTAGCGGGGGCCTACGAGCAGTACTTC
TRBJ1-1 TRBV7-9 . few CASSPGPWAEAFF TGTGCCAGCAGCCCGGGACCCTGGGCTGAAGCTTTCTTT
TRBJ2-3 TRBV4-2 TRBD1 . CASSPVNDRAITDTQYF TGTGCCAGCAGCCCTGTAAACGACAGGGCCATCACAGATACGCAGTATTTT
TRBJ2-5 TRBV10-2 . . CASSDWSPETQYF TGCGCCAGCAGTGACTGGTCGCCAGAGACCCAGTACTTC
TRBJ2-7 TRBV27 . few CASSLRGPLRVHEQYF TGTGCCAGCAGTTTAAGGGGACCCCTCAGGGTCCACGAGCAGTACTTC
TRBJ2-1 TRBV6-6 TRBD1 few CASSYKDRVVDNEQFF TGTGCCAGCAGTTATAAGGACAGGGTGGTTGACAATGAGCAGTTCTTC
TRBJ1-4 TRBV28 . . CASYSDRPTEKLFF TGTGCCAGCTACAGTGACAGGCCGACTGAAAAACTGTTTTTT
TRBJ2-3 TRBV2 . . CASETGGGTDTQYF TGTGCCAGTGAGACAGGCGGGGGCACAGATACGCAGTATTTT
TRBJ1-1 TRBV2 . few CASSVGGVGRTEAFF TGTGCCAGCAGTGTAGGGGGGGTAGGGAGGACTGAAGCTTTCTTT
TRBJ2-7 TRBV6-1 TRBD2 few CASSERSGRPYEQYF TGTGCCAGCAGTGAACGGAGCGGGAGACCCTACGAGCAGTACTTC
TRBJ2-7 TRBV13 TRBD1 once CASSSGQGNMQYF TGTGCCAGCAGCTCGGGACAGGGAAACATGCAGTACTTC
TRBJ1-2 TRBV29-1 TRBD1 . CSVPGRQGPNYGYTF TGCAGCGTGCCCGGAAGACAGGGGCCTAACTATGGCTACACCTTC
TRBJ1-2 TRBV18 TRBD1 few CASSPTDRGTNYGYTF TGTGCCAGCTCACCCACCGACAGGGGGACTAACTATGGCTACACCTTC
TRBJ2-7 TRBV20-1 TRBD2 . CSARRAGGIFYNEQYF TGCAGTGCTAGGAGAGCGGGGGGGATATTCTACAATGAGCAGTACTTC
TRBJ2-5 TRBV5-1 . . CASSLGRARYNEQYF TGCGCCAGCAGCCTCGGAAGAGCCCGCTACAATGAGCAGTACTTC
TRBJ2-7 TRBV10-3 . few CAISDITYEQYF TGTGCCATCAGTGATATCACCTACGAGCAGTACTTC
TRBJ1-1 TRBV4-2 . few CASSQDRATNTEAFF TGTGCCAGCAGCCAAGACAGGGCGACGAACACTGAAGCTTTCTTT
TRBJ2-1 TRBV30 . few CAWEPRSSYNEQFF TGTGCCTGGGAACCAAGAAGCTCCTACAATGAGCAGTTCTTC
TRBJ1-1 TRBV28 . few CASSFRSPMNTEAFF TGTGCCAGCAGTTTCCGGTCCCCGATGAACACTGAAGCTTTCTTT
TRBJ1-1 TRBV12-3/TRBV12-4 TRBD1 few CASSLTGATLNTEAFF TGTGCCAGCAGCTTGACAGGGGCCACCTTGAACACTGAAGCTTTCTTT
TRBJ2-5 TRBV25-1 TRBD1 . CASSESRWTGLQETQYF TGTGCCAGCAGTGAAAGCAGATGGACAGGGCTACAAGAGACCCAGTACTTC
TRBJ2-7 TRBV20-1 . . CSARGAAISYEQYF TGCAGTGCTAGGGGCGCCGCCATCTCCTACGAGCAGTACTTC
TRBJ2-1 TRBV2 . . CASSEWGDSYNEQFF TGTGCCAGCAGTGAATGGGGGGACTCCTACAATGAGCAGTTCTTC
TRBJ1-2 TRBV29-1 TRBD1 few CSVGGDRDGYTF TGCAGCGTTGGGGGGGACAGGGACGGCTACACCTTC
TRBJ2-1 TRBV5-1 . . CASSLREPYNEQFF TGCGCCAGCAGCTTGCGGGAGCCGTACAATGAGCAGTTCTTC
TRBJ2-4 TRBV20-1 . few CSAWSGQKNIQYF TGCAGTGCCTGGAGTGGGCAGAAAAACATTCAGTACTTC
TRBJ1-5 TRBV20-1 . few CSARDPTSNQPQHF TGCAGTGCTAGAGATCCTACTAGCAATCAGCCCCAGCATTTT
TRBJ1-4 TRBV29-1 . many CSVARGVNEKLFF TGCAGCGTTGCCAGGGGCGTTAATGAAAAACTGTTTTTT
TRBJ2-1 TRBV25-1 TRBD2 . CVSSDRAGDYNEQFF TGTGTCAGCAGTGACCGAGCGGGAGATTACAATGAGCAGTTCTTC
TRBJ2-3 TRBV2 TRBD2 . CASSKLAGGLDTQYF TGTGCCAGCAGTAAACTAGCGGGAGGGTTAGATACGCAGTATTTT
TRBJ2-1 TRBV5-1 TRBD2 . CASSLARGLAGYNEQFF TGTGCCAGCAGCTTAGCGCGGGGACTAGCGGGGTACAATGAGCAGTTCTTC
TRBJ2-7 TRBV27 . many CASRNGRSYEQYF TGTGCCAGCAGGAACGGGCGGTCCTACGAGCAGTACTTC
TRBJ2-3 TRBV27 . few CASSFRASGPTDTQYF TGTGCCAGCAGTTTCCGGGCTTCCGGGCCTACAGATACGCAGTATTTT
TRBJ1-1 TRBV12-3/TRBV12-4 TRBD1 few CASSLGTGWGYTEAFF TGTGCCAGCAGTTTAGGGACAGGGTGGGGTTACACTGAAGCTTTCTTT
TRBJ2-7 TRBV28 TRBD2 . CASSIAGGLGNEQYF TGTGCCAGCAGCATAGCGGGAGGATTGGGTAATGAGCAGTACTTC
TRBJ1-2 TRBV12-3/TRBV12-4 . few CASSARLDGYTF TGTGCCAGCAGTGCCCGACTGGATGGCTACACCTTC
TRBJ2-1 TRBV12-3/TRBV12-4 TRBD2 . CASSPNSGGAYNEQFF TGTGCCAGCAGCCCTAATAGCGGGGGTGCCTACAATGAGCAGTTCTTC
TRBJ1-4 TRBV3-1 . . CASSRLGSTNEKLFF TGTGCCAGCAGCCGCCTCGGTTCAACTAATGAAAAACTGTTTTTT
TRBJ2-3 TRBV10-3 . few CAIRGTSADTQYF TGTGCCATCAGGGGGACTTCGGCGGATACGCAGTATTTT
TRBJ2-1 TRBV28 . few CASGRRAIVYNEQFF TGTGCCAGCGGACGCAGGGCCATAGTATACAATGAGCAGTTCTTC
TRBJ2-1 TRBV7-2 . . CASSLVVAQYNGQFF TGTGCCAGCAGCTTAGTGGTAGCACAGTACAATGGGCAGTTCTTC
TRBJ1-1 TRBV5-6 TRBD1 few CASSLPGQGRMNTEAFF TGTGCCAGCAGCTTGCCGGGACAGGGGCGCATGAACACTGAAGCTTTCTTT